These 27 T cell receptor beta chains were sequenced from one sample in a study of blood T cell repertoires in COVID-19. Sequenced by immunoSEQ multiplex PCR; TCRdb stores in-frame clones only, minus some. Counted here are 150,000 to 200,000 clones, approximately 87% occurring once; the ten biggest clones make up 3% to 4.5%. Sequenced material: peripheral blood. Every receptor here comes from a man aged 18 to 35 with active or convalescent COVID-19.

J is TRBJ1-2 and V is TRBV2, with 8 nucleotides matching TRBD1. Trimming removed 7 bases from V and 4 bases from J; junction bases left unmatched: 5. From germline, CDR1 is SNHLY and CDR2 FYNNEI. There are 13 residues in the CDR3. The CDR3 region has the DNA TGTGCCAGCACCGACAGGGGCGGCTATGGCTACACCTTC. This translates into CASTDRGGYGYTF.

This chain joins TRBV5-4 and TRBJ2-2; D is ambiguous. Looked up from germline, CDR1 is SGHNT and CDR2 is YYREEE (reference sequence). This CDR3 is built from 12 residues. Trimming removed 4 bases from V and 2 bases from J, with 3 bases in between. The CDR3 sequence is CASSVNTGELFF. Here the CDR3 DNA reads TGTGCCAGCAGCGTAAACACCGGGGAGCTGTTTTTT.

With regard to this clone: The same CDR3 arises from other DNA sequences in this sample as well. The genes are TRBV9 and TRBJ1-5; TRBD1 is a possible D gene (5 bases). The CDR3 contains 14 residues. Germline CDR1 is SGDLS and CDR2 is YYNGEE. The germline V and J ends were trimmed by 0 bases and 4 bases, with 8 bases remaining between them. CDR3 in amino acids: CASSVGGGNQPQHF. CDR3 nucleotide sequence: TGTGCCAGCAGCGTAGGGGGGGGAAATCAGCCCCAGCATTTT. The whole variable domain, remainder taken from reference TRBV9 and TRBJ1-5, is DSGVTQTPKHLITATGQRVTLRCSPRSGDLSVYWYQQSLDQGLQFLIQYYNGEERAKGNILERFSAQQFPDLHSELNLSSLELGDSALYFCASSVGGGNQPQHFGDGTRLSIL.

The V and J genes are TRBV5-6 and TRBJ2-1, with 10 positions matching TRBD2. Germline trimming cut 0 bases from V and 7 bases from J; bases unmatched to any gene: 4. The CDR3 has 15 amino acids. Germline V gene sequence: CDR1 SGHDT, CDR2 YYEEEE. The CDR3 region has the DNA TGTGCCAGCAGCTTGGCGGGACTAGCGAAGAATGAGCAGTTCTTC. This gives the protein CASSLAGLAKNEQFF.

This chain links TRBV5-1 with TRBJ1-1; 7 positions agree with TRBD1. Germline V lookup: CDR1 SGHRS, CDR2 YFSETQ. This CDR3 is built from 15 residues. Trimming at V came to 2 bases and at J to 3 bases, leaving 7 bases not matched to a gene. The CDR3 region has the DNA TGCGCCAGCAGCTTACCCAGGGGGGACGACACTGAAGCTTTCTTT. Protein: CASSLPRGDDTEAFF.

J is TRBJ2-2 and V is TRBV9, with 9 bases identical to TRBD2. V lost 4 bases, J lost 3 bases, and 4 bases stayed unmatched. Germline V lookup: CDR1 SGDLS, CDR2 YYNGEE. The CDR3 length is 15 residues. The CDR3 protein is CASSSRTSDTGELFF. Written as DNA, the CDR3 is TGTGCCAGCAGCTCCCGGACTAGCGACACCGGGGAGCTGTTTTTT.

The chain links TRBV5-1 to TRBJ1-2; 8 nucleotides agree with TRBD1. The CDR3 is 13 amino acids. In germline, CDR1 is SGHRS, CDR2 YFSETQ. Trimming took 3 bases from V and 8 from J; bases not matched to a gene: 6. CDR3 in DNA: TGCGCCAGCAGCTCAGGACAGGGTTACGGCTACACCTTC. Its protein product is CASSSGQGYGYTF. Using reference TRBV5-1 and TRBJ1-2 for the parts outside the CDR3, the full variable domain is KAGVTQTPRYLIKTRGQQVTLSCSPISGHRSVSWYQQTPGQGLQFLFEYFSETQRNKGNFPGRFSGRQFSNSRSEMNVSTLELGDSALYLCASSSGQGYGYTFGSGTRLTVV.

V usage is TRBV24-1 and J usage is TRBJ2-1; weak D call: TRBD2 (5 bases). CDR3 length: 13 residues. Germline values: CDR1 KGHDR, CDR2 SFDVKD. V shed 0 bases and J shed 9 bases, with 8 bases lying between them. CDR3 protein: CATSDLYSGEQFF. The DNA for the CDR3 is TGTGCCACCAGTGATTTGTACAGCGGTGAGCAGTTCTTC.

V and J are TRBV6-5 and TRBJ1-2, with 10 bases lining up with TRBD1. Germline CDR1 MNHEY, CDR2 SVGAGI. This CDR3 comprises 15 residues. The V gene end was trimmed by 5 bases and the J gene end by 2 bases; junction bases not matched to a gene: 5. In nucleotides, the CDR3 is TGTGCCAGCAGTCCGACGGGACAGGGGAACTATGGCTACACCTTC. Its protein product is CASSPTGQGNYGYTF.

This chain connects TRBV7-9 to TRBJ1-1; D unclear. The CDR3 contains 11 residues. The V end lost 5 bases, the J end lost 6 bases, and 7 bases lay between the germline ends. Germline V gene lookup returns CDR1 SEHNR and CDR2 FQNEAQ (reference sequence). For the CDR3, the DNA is TGTGCCAGCAGCCCCGCGGCTGAAGCTTTCTTT. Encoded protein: CASSPAAEAFF.

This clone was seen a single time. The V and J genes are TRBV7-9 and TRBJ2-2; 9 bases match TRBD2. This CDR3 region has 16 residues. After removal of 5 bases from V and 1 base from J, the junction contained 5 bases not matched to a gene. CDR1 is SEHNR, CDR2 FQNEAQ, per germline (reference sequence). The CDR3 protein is CASSHLAGKNTGELFF. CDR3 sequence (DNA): TGTGCCAGCAGCCACCTAGCGGGGAAGAACACCGGGGAGCTGTTTTTT.

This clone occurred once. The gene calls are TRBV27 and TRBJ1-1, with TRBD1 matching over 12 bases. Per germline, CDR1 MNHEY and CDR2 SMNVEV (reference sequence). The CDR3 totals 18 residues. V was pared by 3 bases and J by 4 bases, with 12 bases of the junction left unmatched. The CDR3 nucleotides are TGTGCCAGCAGTTTCCGGGACAGGGGGCTCCCACAGGGCACTGAAGCTTTCTTT. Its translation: CASSFRDRGLPQGTEAFF.

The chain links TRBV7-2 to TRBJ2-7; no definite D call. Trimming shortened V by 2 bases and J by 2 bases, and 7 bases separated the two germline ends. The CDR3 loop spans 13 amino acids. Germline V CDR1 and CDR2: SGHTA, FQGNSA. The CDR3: CASSLLLAYEQYV. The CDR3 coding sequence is TGTGCCAGCAGCTTACTCCTAGCCTACGAGCAGTACGTC.

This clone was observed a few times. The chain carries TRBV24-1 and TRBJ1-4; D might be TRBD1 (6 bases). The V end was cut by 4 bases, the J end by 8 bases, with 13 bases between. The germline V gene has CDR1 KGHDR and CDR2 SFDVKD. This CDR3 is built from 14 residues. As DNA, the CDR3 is TGTGCCACCAGTGAGGACAGTTCCCGCGAAAAACTGTTTTTT. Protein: CATSEDSSREKLFF.

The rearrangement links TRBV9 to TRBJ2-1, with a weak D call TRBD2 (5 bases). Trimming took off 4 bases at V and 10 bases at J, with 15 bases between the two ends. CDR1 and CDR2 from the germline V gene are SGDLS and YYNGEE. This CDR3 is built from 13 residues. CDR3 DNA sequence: TGTGCCAGCAGCTCACGACTAATAGCGGAGCAGTTCTTC. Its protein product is CASSSRLIAEQFF. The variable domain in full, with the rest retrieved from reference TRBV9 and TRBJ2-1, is DSGVTQTPKHLITATGQRVTLRCSPRSGDLSVYWYQQSLDQGLQFLIQYYNGEERAKGNILERFSAQQFPDLHSELNLSSLELGDSALYFCASSSRLIAEQFFGPGTRLTVL.

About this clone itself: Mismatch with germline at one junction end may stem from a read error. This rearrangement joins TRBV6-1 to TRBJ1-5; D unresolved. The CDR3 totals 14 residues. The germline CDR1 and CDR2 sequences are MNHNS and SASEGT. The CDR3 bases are TGTGCCAGCAATGAATACTTTAGCAATCAGCCCCAGCATTTT. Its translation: CASNEYFSNQPQHF.

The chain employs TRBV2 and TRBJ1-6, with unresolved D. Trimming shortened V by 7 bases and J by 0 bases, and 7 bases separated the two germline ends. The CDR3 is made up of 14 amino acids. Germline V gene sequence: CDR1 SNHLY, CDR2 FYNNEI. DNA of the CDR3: TGTGCCAGCATTCCCGGCTCCTATAATTCACCCCTCCACTTT. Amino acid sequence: CASIPGSYNSPLHF.

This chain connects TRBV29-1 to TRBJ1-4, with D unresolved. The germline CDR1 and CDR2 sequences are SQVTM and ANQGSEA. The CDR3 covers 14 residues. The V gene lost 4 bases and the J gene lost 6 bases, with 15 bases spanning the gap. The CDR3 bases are TGCAGCGTTGCCTATACAGAAAATGATGAAAAACTGTTTTTT. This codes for CSVAYTENDEKLFF. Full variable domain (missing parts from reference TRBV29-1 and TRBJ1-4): SAVISQKPSRDICQRGTSLTIQCQVDSQVTMMFWYRQQPGQSLTLIATANQGSEATYESGFVIDKFPISRPNLTFSTLTVSNMSPEDSSIYLCSVAYTENDEKLFFGSGTQLSVL.

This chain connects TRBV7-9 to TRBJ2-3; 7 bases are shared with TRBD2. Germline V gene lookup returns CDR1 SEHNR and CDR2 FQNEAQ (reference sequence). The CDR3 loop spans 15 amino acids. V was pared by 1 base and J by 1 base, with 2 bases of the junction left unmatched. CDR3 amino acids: CASSLDRGGTDTQYF. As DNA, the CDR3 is TGTGCCAGCAGCTTAGATCGGGGGGGCACAGATACGCAGTATTTT.

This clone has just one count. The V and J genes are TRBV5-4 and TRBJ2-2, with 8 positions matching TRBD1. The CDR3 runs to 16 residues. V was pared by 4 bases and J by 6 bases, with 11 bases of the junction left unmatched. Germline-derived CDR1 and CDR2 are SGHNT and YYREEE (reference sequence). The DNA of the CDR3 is TGTGCCAGCAGCGCTCGGACAGGGAGATTCGCCGGGGAGCTGTTTTTT. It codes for CASSARTGRFAGELFF.

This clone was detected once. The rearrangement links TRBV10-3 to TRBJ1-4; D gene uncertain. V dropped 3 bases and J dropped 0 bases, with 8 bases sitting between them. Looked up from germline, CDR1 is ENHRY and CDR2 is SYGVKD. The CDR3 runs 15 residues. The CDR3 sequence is CAISDSRSTNEKLFF. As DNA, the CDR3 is TGTGCCATCAGTGATTCACGGTCAACTAATGAAAAACTGTTTTTT.

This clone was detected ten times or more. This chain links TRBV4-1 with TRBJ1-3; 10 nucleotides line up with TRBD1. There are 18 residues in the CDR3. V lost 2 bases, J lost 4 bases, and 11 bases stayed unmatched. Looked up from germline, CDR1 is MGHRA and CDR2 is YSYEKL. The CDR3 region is CASSQLLLTGGSGNTIYF. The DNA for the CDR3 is TGCGCCAGCAGCCAACTACTGTTGACAGGGGGCTCGGGAAACACCATATATTTT.

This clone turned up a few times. The CDR3 region has the DNA TGCGCCAGCAGCCACCCTGACAGGGCGTTTGAAAAACTGTTTTTT. Protein: CASSHPDRAFEKLFF. V gene TRBV4-1 combines with J gene TRBJ1-4, with 7 bases identical to TRBD1. CDR1 is MGHRA and CDR2 is YSYEKL in the germline V gene. V trimming: 3 bases; J trimming: 7 bases; junction bases outside the gene matches: 8. The CDR3 loop spans 15 amino acids.

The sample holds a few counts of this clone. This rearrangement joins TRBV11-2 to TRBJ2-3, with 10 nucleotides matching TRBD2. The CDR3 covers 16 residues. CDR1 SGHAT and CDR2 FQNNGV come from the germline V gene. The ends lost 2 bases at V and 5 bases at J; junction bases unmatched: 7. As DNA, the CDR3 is TGTGCCAGCAGCTTATGGTCCAGCGGGAGGGAAGATACGCAGTATTTT. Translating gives CASSLWSSGREDTQYF.

The CDR3 DNA is TGTGCCAGCAGCTCACAGGGGGCCCAGTACTTC. Its protein is CASSSQGAQYF. The V call is TRBV11-2, the J call TRBJ2-5, with 8 nucleotides matching TRBD1. The V segment lost 4 bases and the J segment 9 bases; nucleotides outside the gene matches: 1. This CDR3 spans 11 amino acids. The germline gives CDR1 SGHAT, CDR2 FQNNGV.

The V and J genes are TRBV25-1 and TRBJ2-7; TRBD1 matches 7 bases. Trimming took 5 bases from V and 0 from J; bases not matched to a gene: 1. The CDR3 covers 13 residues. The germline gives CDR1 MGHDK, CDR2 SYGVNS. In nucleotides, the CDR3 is TGTGCCAGCAGTAGGGACAGCTCCTACGAGCAGTACTTC. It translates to CASSRDSSYEQYF.

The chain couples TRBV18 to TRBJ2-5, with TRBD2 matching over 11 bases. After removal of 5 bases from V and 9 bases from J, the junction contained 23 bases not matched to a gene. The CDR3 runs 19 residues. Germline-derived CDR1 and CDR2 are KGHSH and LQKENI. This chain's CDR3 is CASSTPGTSGWEWKTAQYF. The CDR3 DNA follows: TGTGCCAGCTCAACCCCAGGGACTAGCGGTTGGGAATGGAAAACAGCCCAGTACTTC.